The clone carrying this T cell receptor (beta chain) came up many times. Its antigen is not identified. Original data processing: Using the CDR3 differences seen across clinicopathological groups, the authors built a distant-metastasis classifier for papillary thyroid cancer, which was meant to discriminate distant-metastatic patients. TCRdb re-analyzed the PCR reads using MiXCR. In this record, the V and J calls reflect TCRdb's handling and not the investigators' own analysis. The sample records about 23,000 clones, less than 25% being singletons. Each patient came to thyroid surgery without any prior treatment (of any kind). The data stem from a study of metastatic and nonmetastatic thyroid tumors. Study details: Across peripheral blood and tumor or nodule tissue samples taken from malignant and benign thyroid patients, the repertoires were compared with one another. Broader study findings: Benign nodules reportedly had significantly lower TCR beta diversity than malignant thyroid tumors in blood and tumor.

The CDR3 spans 19 residues. V shed 0 bases and J shed 7 bases, with 25 bases lying between them. The germline V gene encodes CDR1 KGHSH and CDR2 LQKENI. The source is a female donor with papillary thyroid cancer or a benign thyroid nodule (not recorded which). Some clones in this sample may be carry-over from other donors' samples. Material: blood. The gene calls are TRBV18 and TRBJ2-1; D may correspond to TRBD1 or TRBD2 (5 bases each). CDR3 loop: CASSPPNIFSGTHSNEQFF. CDR3 in DNA: TGTGCCAGCTCACCACCGAACATTTTCTCAGGGACCCACTCTAATGAGCAGTTCTTC. The complete variable domain, with remaining parts taken from reference TRBV18 and TRBJ2-1, reads NAGVMQNPRHLVRRRGQEARLRCSPMKGHSHVYWYRQLPEEGLKFMVYLQKENIIDESGMPKERFSAEFPKEGPSILRIQQVVRGDSAAYFCASSPPNIFSGTHSNEQFFGPGTRLTVL.